One sample yielded the 22 T cell receptor beta chains listed below, sequenced in a study of identical twins. One entry per CDR3 protein results from TCRdb running MiXCR on the 5' RACE reads. The table includes 250,000 or so distinct CDR3 sequences, approximately 6.8% detected once. This sample was also put to use in a study of yellow fever vaccine responses in identical twins.

Source material: CD8+ T cells sorted from blood. The receptor source for this set is a woman aged 18 to 35 in good health.

This clonotype showed up just a few times. The CDR3 region has the DNA TGTGCCAGCAGTTTCGGGTATAGCTCCTACAATGAGCAGTTCTTC. It specifies CASSFGYSSYNEQFF. V is TRBV12-3 or TRBV12-4 and J is TRBJ2-1; D call uncertain. Trimming shortened V by 3 bases and J by 0 bases, and 9 bases separated the two germline ends. The CDR3 is 15 residues long.

This clonotype showed up many times. The J gene is TRBJ2-1, the V gene TRBV24-1; 11 bases are shared with TRBD2. This CDR3 comprises 15 residues. In germline, CDR1 is KGHDR, CDR2 SFDVKD. After removal of 3 bases from V and 4 bases from J, the junction contained 1 base not matched to a gene. This CDR3 is CATSDRTSGYNEQFF. The DNA of the CDR3 is TGTGCCACCAGTGATCGGACTAGCGGGTACAATGAGCAGTTCTTC.

This clonotype has more than one count but fewer than ten. V is TRBV12-3 or TRBV12-4 and J is TRBJ2-7, with D possibly being TRBD1 (6 bases). The V end was cut by 5 bases, the J end by 2 bases, with 19 bases between. The CDR3 is 16 residues long. CDR3 in amino acids: CASSPPGSGATYEQYF. The CDR3 region has the DNA TGTGCCAGCAGTCCCCCCGGGTCAGGGGCGACCTACGAGCAGTACTTC.

The V and J genes are TRBV24-1 and TRBJ2-1; D is undetermined. Germline V lookup: CDR1 KGHDR, CDR2 SFDVKD. V dropped 4 bases and J dropped 7 bases, with 7 bases sitting between them. The CDR3 sequence is 12 residues long. The CDR3 coding sequence is TGTGCCACCAGTGACGAATATAATGAGCAGTTCTTC. Translation gives CATSDEYNEQFF.

As concerns this clonotype: Possible read error: a much larger clone is one base away. The chain uses TRBV20-1 and TRBJ2-1, with 7 bases fitting TRBD2. The CDR3 has 18 amino acids. Germline CDR1 reads DFQATT; CDR2 reads SNEGSKA (reference sequence). CDR3 nucleotides: TGCTGTGCTAGATTAAGTCTAGCGGTAACCGGCTCCTACAATGAGCAGTTCTTC. Its translation: CCARLSLAVTGSYNEQFF.

This clonotype has just one count. This chain joins TRBV7-9 and TRBJ1-1, with TRBD1 as a possible D gene (6 bases). Trimming removed 6 bases at V and 1 base at J, with 12 bases between. The CDR3 is made up of 14 amino acids. The V gene's germline CDR1 is SEHNR and CDR2 FQNEAQ (reference sequence). The CDR3 DNA is TGTGCCAGCAGGGATGTGGGACAGAACACTGAAGCTTTCTTT. Protein product: CASRDVGQNTEAFF.

This clonotype was seen repeatedly, ten times or more. The V and J genes are TRBV28 and TRBJ2-5; D gene ambiguous. Germline values: CDR1 MDHEN, CDR2 SYDVKM. The CDR3 spans 16 residues. With 5 bases removed from V and 3 bases from J, the gap between germline ends came to 19 bases. The DNA for the CDR3 is TGTGCCAGCAGTCTCCCGACGGGCCCGGCGGAAGAGACCCAGTACTTC. It encodes CASSLPTGPAEETQYF.

This clonotype was seen repeatedly, ten times or more. The rearrangement uses TRBV5-6 and TRBJ2-1; 7 nucleotides match TRBD2. After removal of 4 bases from V and 9 bases from J, the junction contained 16 bases not matched to a gene. The CDR3 is 16 amino acids. From germline, CDR1 is SGHDT and CDR2 YYEEEE. The CDR3 DNA sequence: TGTGCCAGCAGCCGAGTTGAGCGGGGATCTTGGAGTGAGCAGTTCTTC. Translating it yields CASSRVERGSWSEQFF.

The rearrangement joins TRBV20-1 to TRBJ2-1; D not resolved. The CDR3 is made up of 15 amino acids. CDR1 DFQATT and CDR2 SNEGSKA come from the germline V gene (reference sequence). The V and J ends lost 0 bases and 0 bases respectively, with 9 bases between them. As DNA, the CDR3 is TGCAGTGCTAGAGAGGACCAAAGCTCCTACAATGAGCAGTTCTTC. As protein: CSAREDQSSYNEQFF.

There are many counts of this clonotype. The chain uses TRBV11-2 and TRBJ2-7; 9 bases fit TRBD1. CDR3 size: 16 residues. Trimming cost V 1 base and J 4 bases; bases outside gene matches: 8. Germline V gene sequence: CDR1 SGHAT, CDR2 FQNNGV. This CDR3 reads CASSLVFGQGSYEQYV. DNA for the CDR3: TGTGCCAGCAGCTTAGTGTTTGGACAGGGGTCTTACGAGCAGTACGTC.

This clonotype was seen repeatedly, ten times or more. V is TRBV5-1 and J is TRBJ2-7; a weak D match, TRBD1 (6 bases). The CDR3 is 13 amino acids. Looked up from germline, CDR1 is SGHRS and CDR2 is YFSETQ. The CDR3 loop is CASSLGASYEQYV. Written as DNA, the CDR3 is TGCGCCAGCAGTTTGGGGGCTTCCTACGAGCAGTACGTC.

The rearrangement uses TRBV27 and TRBJ2-2, with TRBD2 matching 10 bases. Germline assignment: CDR1 MNHEY and CDR2 SMNVEV (reference sequence). V dropped 3 bases and J dropped 5; count of bases not matched to a gene: 6. The CDR3 contains 16 residues. The CDR3 bases are TGTGCCAGCAGTTTGGTAGCGGGGGGTCTAACCGGGGAGCTGTTTTTT. Amino acid sequence: CASSLVAGGLTGELFF.

V is TRBV28 and J is TRBJ1-5; D not resolved. The CDR3 sequence is 16 residues long. The V gene's germline CDR1 is MDHEN and CDR2 SYDVKM. V shed 5 bases and J shed 1 base, with 15 bases lying between them. CDR3 coding DNA: TGTGCCAGCAGTGCCATGGGCGCGTGGAGCAATCAGCCCCAGCATTTT. Translation gives CASSAMGAWSNQPQHF. The full variable domain, completed using reference TRBV28 and TRBJ1-5, is DVKVTQSSRYLVKRTGEKVFLECVQDMDHENMFWYRQDPGLGLRLIYFSYDVKMKEKGDIPEGYSVSREKKERFSLILESASTNQTSMYLCASSAMGAWSNQPQHFGDGTRLSIL.

This chain uses TRBV20-1 with TRBJ1-6; D unclear. CDR1 DFQATT and CDR2 SNEGSKA come from the germline V gene (reference sequence). V was trimmed by 3 bases and J by 10 bases, leaving 7 bases between them. The CDR3 totals 11 residues. CDR3 amino acids: CSASELSPLHF. For the CDR3, the DNA is TGCAGTGCTAGTGAGCTCTCACCCCTCCACTTT.

This clonotype was detected only a few times. V is TRBV11-1 and J is TRBJ2-5, with D possibly TRBD1 on 9 matching bases. Germline V lookup: CDR1 SGHAT, CDR2 FQDESV (reference sequence). The V end lost 2 bases, the J end lost 5 bases, and 33 bases lay between the germline ends. The CDR3 totals 21 residues. In DNA, the CDR3 is TGTGCCAGCAGCTTACCCAGGGACAGGGAATGGACTAGCCAAGGTGGGGAGACCCAGTACTTC. It specifies CASSLPRDREWTSQGGETQYF.

This clonotype was counted only a few times. The chain employs TRBV4-1 and TRBJ2-3, with D maybe TRBD2 (5 bases). Germline V gene sequence: CDR1 MGHRA, CDR2 YSYEKL. V shed 0 bases and J shed 2 bases, with 15 bases lying between them. The CDR3 runs to 17 residues. The CDR3 here is CASSQDLLLVFTDTQYF. The CDR3 DNA reads as TGCGCCAGCAGCCAAGATCTGCTACTAGTTTTCACAGATACGCAGTATTTT.

This clonotype was seen ten or more times. The J gene is TRBJ2-5, the V gene TRBV7-8; D is possibly TRBD1 (5 bases). Germline V gives CDR1 SGHVS, CDR2 FQNEAQ. CDR3 size: 14 residues. V lost 1 base and J 4 bases, leaving 10 bases between the germline ends. DNA for the CDR3: TGTGCCAGCAGCTTAGGAGCAGGGATAGAGACCCAGTACTTC. Protein: CASSLGAGIETQYF.

The chain is built from TRBV20-1 and TRBJ2-7, with 7 bases identical to TRBD2. The V gene end was trimmed by 6 bases and the J gene end by 2 bases; junction bases not matched to a gene: 4. Germline CDR1 is DFQATT and CDR2 is SNEGSKA (reference sequence). The CDR3 has 12 amino acids. The CDR3 DNA reads TGCAGTGCAGCTAGCGGTACCTACGAGCAGTACGTC. Protein: CSAASGTYEQYV.

In this sample, this clonotype turned up a few times. J is TRBJ2-1 and V is TRBV2; TRBD2 aligns across 12 bases. The trim removed 11 bases at V and 6 bases at J, leaving 14 bases unmatched. The CDR3 covers 16 residues. The germline CDR1 and CDR2 sequences are SNHLY and FYNNEI. This CDR3 reads CAAELAGGTWSNEQFF. CDR3 in DNA: TGTGCCGCCGAACTAGCGGGAGGAACCTGGAGCAATGAGCAGTTCTTC.

By share, this clonotype counts as medium-sized. This chain links TRBV29-1 with TRBJ1-4; D perhaps matches TRBD1 (6 bases). V gave up 4 bases and J gave up 2 bases, with 11 bases separating them. Per the germline V gene, CDR1 is SQVTM and CDR2 is ANQGSEA. This CDR3 has 14 residues. CDR3 protein: CSVGEGGTNEKLFF. The DNA of the CDR3 is TGCAGCGTTGGCGAGGGGGGCACTAATGAAAAACTGTTTTTT.

Comments on this clonotype: A read error may explain this, as a much larger clone is one base away. The conserved final phenylalanine or tryptophan is absent from the CDR3, which likely points to a read error. V and J are TRBV29-1 and TRBJ2-1; D call uncertain. Trimming left V 8 bases short and J 8 bases short, with 19 bases between. This CDR3 has 13 amino acids. Germline-derived CDR1 and CDR2 are SQVTM and ANQGSEA. For the CDR3, the DNA is TGCAGCACCAACTCAAGACGATCAGATGAGCAGTTCTTA. It is translated as CSTNSRRSDEQFL.

Many counts were recorded for this clonotype. The rearrangement joins TRBV7-9 to TRBJ1-1; no reliable D call. V was clipped by 0 bases and J by 1 base, with 6 bases between them. The germline V gene has CDR1 SEHNR and CDR2 FQNEAQ (reference sequence). The CDR3 covers 14 residues. The CDR3 region has the DNA TGTGCCAGCAGCTTAGCGCTGTGGAACACTGAAGCTTTCTTT. Protein sequence: CASSLALWNTEAFF.